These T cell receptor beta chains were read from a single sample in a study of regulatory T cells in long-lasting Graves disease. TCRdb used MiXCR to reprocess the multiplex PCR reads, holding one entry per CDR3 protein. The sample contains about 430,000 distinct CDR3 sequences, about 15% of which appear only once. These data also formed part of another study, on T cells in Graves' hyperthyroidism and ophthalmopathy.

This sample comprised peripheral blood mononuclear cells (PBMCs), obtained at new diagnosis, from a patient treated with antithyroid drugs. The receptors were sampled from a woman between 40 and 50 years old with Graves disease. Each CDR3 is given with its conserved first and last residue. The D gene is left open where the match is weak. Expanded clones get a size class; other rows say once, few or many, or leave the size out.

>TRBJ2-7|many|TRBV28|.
TGTGCCAGCACCCCCCCCGACAACTACGAGCAGTACTTC
CASTPPDNYEQYF
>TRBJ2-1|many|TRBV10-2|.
TGCGCCAGCAGTGAGTCTAGTAGCACCGCGGGATTC
CASSESSSTAGF
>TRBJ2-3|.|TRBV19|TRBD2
TGTGCCATACATATCGGGGGAGGGTCAGATACGCAGTATTTT
CAIHIGGGSDTQYF
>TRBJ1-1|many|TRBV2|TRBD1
TGTGCCAGCGTAAGGGACAGCTCCAACACTGAAGCTTTCTTT
CASVRDSSNTEAFF
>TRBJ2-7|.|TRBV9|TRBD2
TGTGCCAGCAGCGTAGTGTCGAGGAGGAGAGAAGACAGCGGGAGAGTGGGCGAGCAGTACTTC
CASSVVSRRREDSGRVGEQYF
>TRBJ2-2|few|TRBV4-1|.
TGCGCCAGCAGCCCCCGAAGCGGGGAGCTGTTTTTT
CASSPRSGELFF
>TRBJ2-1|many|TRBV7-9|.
TGTGCCAGCAGCTCCCCAGTGGGGGATGAGCAGTTCTTC
CASSSPVGDEQFF
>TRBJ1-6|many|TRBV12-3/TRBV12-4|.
TGTGCCAGCAGACCCGATAATTCACCCCTCCACTTT
CASRPDNSPLHF
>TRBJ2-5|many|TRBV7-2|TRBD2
TGTGCCAGCAGCTTAGCGTATGCGGGAGGGTTCCAAGAGACCCAGTACTTC
CASSLAYAGGFQETQYF
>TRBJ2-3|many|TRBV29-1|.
TGCAGCGTTGATCCACCTGGGGATAGCACAGATACGCAGTATTTT
CSVDPPGDSTDTQYF
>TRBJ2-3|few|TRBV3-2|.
TGTGCCAGCAGCCAAGATTCGGGGCAGTGCCGGCGGGAAGATACGCAGTATTTT
CASSQDSGQCRREDTQYF
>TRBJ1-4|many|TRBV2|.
TGTGCCAGCAGTGGGACAGCGAGTAATGAAAAACTGTTTTTT
CASSGTASNEKLFF
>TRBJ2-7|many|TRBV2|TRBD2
TGTGCCAGCAGTGACAGAGTTAGCGGGGAAACCTACGAGCAGTACTTC
CASSDRVSGETYEQYF
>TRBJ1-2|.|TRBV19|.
TGTGCCAGTAGCACCGGACGGAGGTATGGCTACACCTTC
CASSTGRRYGYTF
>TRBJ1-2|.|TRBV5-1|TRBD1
TGCGCCAGCAGCCAGACGGACAGGGGGAACGGCTACACCTTC
CASSQTDRGNGYTF
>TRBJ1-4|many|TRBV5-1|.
TGCGCCAGCAGCTGGTATGGCGGGGATAATGAAAAACTGTTTTTT
CASSWYGGDNEKLFF
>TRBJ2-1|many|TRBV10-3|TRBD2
TGTGCCATCAGTGACCGAGCGGGAGATTCCTACAATGAGCAGTTCTTC
CAISDRAGDSYNEQFF
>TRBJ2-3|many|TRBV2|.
TGTGCCAGCAGTGGACCGCAGGGTATTGGCACAGATACGCAGTATTTT
CASSGPQGIGTDTQYF
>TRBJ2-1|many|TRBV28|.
TGTGCCAGCAGTACAATGGACTACGGTTACAATGAGCAGTTCTTC
CASSTMDYGYNEQFF
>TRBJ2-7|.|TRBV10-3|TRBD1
TGTGCCATCAGTGAAGGGACAGGGGGTTTCTACGAGCAGTACTTC
CAISEGTGGFYEQYF
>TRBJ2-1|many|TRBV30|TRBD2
TGTGCCTGGAGTGGTAGCGGGAGGGCCGCCTACAATGAGCAGTTCTTC
CAWSGSGRAAYNEQFF
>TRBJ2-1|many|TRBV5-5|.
TGTGCCAGCAGCTCCAACAGGAACTCCTACAATGAGCAGTTCTTC
CASSSNRNSYNEQFF
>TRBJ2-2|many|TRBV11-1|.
TGTGCCAGCAGCCAAGTCCGTACAGGGGAGCTGTTTTTT
CASSQVRTGELFF
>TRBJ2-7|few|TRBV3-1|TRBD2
TGTGCCAGCAGCCAAGAGACTAGCGGGAGGCCCTACGAGCAGTACTTC
CASSQETSGRPYEQYF
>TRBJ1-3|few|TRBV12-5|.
TGTGCTAGTGGTTTGGTATTAAGGGGGGGGCGCAGGTCTGGAAACACCATATATTTT
CASGLVLRGGRRSGNTIYF
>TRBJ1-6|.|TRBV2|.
TGTGCCAGCAGTGAATACAGTATGGCCGTCGGTTCACCCCTCCACTTT
CASSEYSMAVGSPLHF
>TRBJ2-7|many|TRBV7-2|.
TGTGCCAGCAGCAGCAGGGGTAGTTCCTACGAGCAGTACTTC
CASSSRGSSYEQYF
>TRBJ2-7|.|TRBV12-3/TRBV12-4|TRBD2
TGTGCCAGCAGCCGTGGGACTAGCGGGATAGGGGAGCAGTACTTC
CASSRGTSGIGEQYF
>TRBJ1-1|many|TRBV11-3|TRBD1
TGTGCCAGCAGGGGGCCGCAGGGGGTCCACACTGAAGCTTTCTTT
CASRGPQGVHTEAFF
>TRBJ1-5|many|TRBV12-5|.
TGTGCTAGTGGTTTGGCGACCGATCAGCCCCAGCATTTT
CASGLATDQPQHF
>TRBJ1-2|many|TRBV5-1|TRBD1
TGCGCCAGCAGCCTAGACAGGGGAAATGGCTACACCTTC
CASSLDRGNGYTF
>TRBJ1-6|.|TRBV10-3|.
TGTGCCATCGGGGGTAACTCCTATAATTCACCCCTCCACTTT
CAIGGNSYNSPLHF
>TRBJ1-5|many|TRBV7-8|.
TGTGCCAGCAGCTTAGCGGCAGCAAATCAGCCCCAGCATTTT
CASSLAAANQPQHF
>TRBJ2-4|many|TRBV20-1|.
TGCAGTGCTCTCATCGTTGGGAGAGAAAACATTCAGTACTTC
CSALIVGRENIQYF
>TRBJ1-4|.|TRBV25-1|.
TGTGCCAACAGTGCTGTAGGATCGAAGGAAAAACTGTTTTTT
CANSAVGSKEKLFF